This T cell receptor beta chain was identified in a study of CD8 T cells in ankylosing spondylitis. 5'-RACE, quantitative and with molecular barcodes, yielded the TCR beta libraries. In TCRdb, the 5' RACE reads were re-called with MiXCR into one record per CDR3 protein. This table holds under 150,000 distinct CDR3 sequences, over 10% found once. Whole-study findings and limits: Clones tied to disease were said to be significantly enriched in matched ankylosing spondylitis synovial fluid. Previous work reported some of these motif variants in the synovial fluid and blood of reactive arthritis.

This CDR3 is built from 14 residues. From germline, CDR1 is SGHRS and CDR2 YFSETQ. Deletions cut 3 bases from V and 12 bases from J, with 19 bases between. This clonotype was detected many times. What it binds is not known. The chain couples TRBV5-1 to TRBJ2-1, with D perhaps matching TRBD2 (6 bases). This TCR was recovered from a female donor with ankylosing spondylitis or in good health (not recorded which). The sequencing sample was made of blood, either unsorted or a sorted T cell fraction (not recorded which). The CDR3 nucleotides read TGCGCCAGCAGCTCTGACGTTAGGCGGGGAGTGCAGTTCTTC. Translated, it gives CASSSDVRRGVQFF.